The 10 T cell receptor beta chains below were found in one sample sequenced in a study of cytomegalovirus exposure and HLA in healthy donors. Libraries were prepared by immunoSEQ multiplex PCR; TCRdb keeps only in-frame clonotypes and omits some of them. The sample carries over 250,000 clones, 65% to 90% recorded once. The sample was PBMCs. The origin of the receptors is a young woman in good health and CMV-seronegative.

This sequence joins TRBV19 and TRBJ1-4; TRBD1 agrees at 10 bases. The CDR3 is made up of 15 amino acids. The germline V gene encodes CDR1 LNHDA and CDR2 SQIVND (reference sequence). Trimming took 4 bases from V and 5 from J; bases not matched to a gene: 4. Here the CDR3 reads CASSTMGQGNEKLFF. CDR3 DNA sequence: TGTGCCAGTAGTACGATGGGACAGGGGAATGAAAAACTGTTTTTT.

The genes are TRBV11-2 and TRBJ2-3, with TRBD1 matching over 7 bases. The CDR3 sequence is 14 residues long. CDR1 is SGHAT and CDR2 is FQNNGV in the germline V gene. J was trimmed by 4 bases and V by 2 bases; bases with no gene match: 3. CDR3 sequence: CASSLQQGSDTQYF. CDR3 DNA sequence: TGTGCCAGCAGCTTACAACAGGGGTCAGATACGCAGTATTTT.

The rearrangement links TRBV11-2 to TRBJ2-5, with D tentatively TRBD2 (7 bases). The CDR3 contains 17 residues. V lost 4 bases and J lost 5, with 23 bases in between. Germline values: CDR1 SGHAT, CDR2 FQNNGV. CDR3 sequence (DNA): TGTGCCAGCAGCTCAAAGGGCGGATGGGGGGGCGTTGAGACCCAGTACTTC. Protein: CASSSKGGWGGVETQYF. The full variable domain, its missing parts supplied by reference TRBV11-2 and TRBJ2-5, is EAGVAQSPRYKIIEKRQSVAFWCNPISGHATLYWYQQILGQGPKLLIQFQNNGVVDDSQLPKDRFSAERLKGVDSTLKIQPAKLEDSAVYLCASSSKGGWGGVETQYFGPGTRLLVL.

V usage is TRBV13 and J usage is TRBJ2-7; maybe TRBD2 (6 bases). The CDR3 runs to 14 residues. Looked up from germline, CDR1 is PRHDT and CDR2 is FYEKMQ (reference sequence). V was trimmed by 5 bases and J by 2 bases, leaving 13 bases between them. As DNA, the CDR3 is TGTGCCAGCAGCGCCCGGGACTCCGCCTACGAGCAGTACTTC. It encodes CASSARDSAYEQYF.

J is TRBJ2-7 and V is TRBV2; no reliable D call. In germline, CDR1 is SNHLY, CDR2 FYNNEI. The ends were cut back, 4 bases at V and 5 bases at J, with 9 bases in the middle. CDR3 length: 12 residues. The CDR3 is CASSVRSHEQYF. For the CDR3, the DNA is TGTGCCAGCAGTGTACGGTCCCACGAGCAGTACTTC.

The chain combines TRBV4-1 with TRBJ2-7, with TRBD1 as a possible D gene (6 bases). The V end was cut by 1 base, the J end by 7 bases, with 20 bases between. The CDR3 sequence is 16 residues long. Per germline, CDR1 MGHRA and CDR2 YSYEKL. The CDR3 region has the DNA TGCGCCAGCAGCCAAGTTGGGCTAATCAGGGGCATGGAGCAGTACTTC. Translating gives CASSQVGLIRGMEQYF.

J is TRBJ1-4 and V is TRBV6-1; D ambiguous. V gave up 2 bases and J gave up 8 bases, with 15 bases separating them. Germline V gene sequence: CDR1 MNHNS, CDR2 SASEGT. The CDR3 length is 15 residues. The CDR3 DNA reads TGTGCCAGCAGTGAAAGGAGGAGGGTGAAGGAAAAACTGTTTTTT. Amino acid sequence: CASSERRRVKEKLFF.

The CDR3 coding sequence is TGTGCCAGCTCACCGACTACAGGGGGCGCTAACTATGGCTACACCTTC. Encoded protein: CASSPTTGGANYGYTF. The chain employs TRBV18 and TRBJ1-2, with 9 bases identical to TRBD1. The CDR3 has 16 residues. The V and J ends lost 3 bases and 0 bases, in that order; junction bases with no gene match: 5. Looked up from germline, CDR1 is KGHSH and CDR2 is LQKENI.

This sequence joins TRBV28 and TRBJ1-2; D unclear. This CDR3 region has 14 residues. The germline V gene encodes CDR1 MDHEN and CDR2 SYDVKM. Trimming took off 5 bases at V and 4 bases at J, with 14 bases between the two ends. CDR3 amino acids: CASSLPLTTYGYTF. The DNA for the CDR3 is TGTGCCAGCAGTCTCCCTTTGACAACCTATGGCTACACCTTC.

The genes are TRBV6-5 and TRBJ1-1; tentative D call: TRBD1 (5 bases). CDR3 size: 14 residues. CDR1 is MNHEY, CDR2 SVGAGI, per germline. Trimming pared 7 bases from V and 0 bases from J, leaving 12 bases between. The chain's CDR3 is CASMRDGMNTEAFF. Written as DNA, the CDR3 is TGTGCCAGCATGCGGGACGGAATGAACACTGAAGCTTTCTTT.